One T cell receptor beta chain is described in this entry. No antigen is known for it. Base qualities are missing; no much larger clone stands one base away. Whole blood was collected in K2EDTA tubes by collaborating institutions according to the institutions' own protocols. For TCRbeta analysis, collaborators shipped samples as frozen whole blood, isolated PBMCs, or DNA extracted from either of those sample types. TCRbeta CDR3 regions were amplified from genomic DNA using the immunoSEQ Assay, a bias-controlled multiplex PCR. The authors processed their data as follows. Within the assay, amplification of reference gene primers was used to estimate how many nucleated cells each sample contained. To quantify the absolute abundance of each unique TCRbeta CDR3 rearrangement, sequence reads were collapsed and filtered. Productive Simpson clonality was computed per sample as the square root of Simpson's diversity index over productive rearrangements. TCRdb took this table from immuneACCESS and kept in-frame rearrangements with V and J called. Such tables lack part of the clones; where checked against another copy, unresolved V genes explain under half of the gap, and the rest is unexplained. V and J calls and clone size are given by that table; D and trimming were obtained from the DNA. The sample table lists tens of thousands of clones, 80% to 85% of them with a count of one. Around 28% of the sample is in the top ten clones.

From its cysteine to its phenylalanine, the CDR3 spans 14 amino acids. CDR3 DNA is the only sequence kept; it has 42 bases, read in frame from the first base. According to the germline V gene, CDR1 reads LGHNA and CDR2 reads YSLEER. The junction carries 9 bases between V and J, which are trimmed by 2 bases and 7 bases respectively. The sample comes from a study of blood T cell repertoires in COVID-19 (dated by TCRdb to the early 2020s). For the study in its entirety: The collaborator samples originated in the United States, Italy and Spain and spanned the acute and convalescent phases of COVID-19. The prospective study material was composed of cDNA or gDNA derived from T cells, B-cell-depleted T cells, or PBMCs. The dataset comprised deeply sampled blood TCRbeta repertoires from subjects exposed to, actively infected with, or recovered from COVID-19. Samples came from the ongoing ImmuneRACE study (first 160 participants) plus 1,254 subjects from 6 global collaborators. The sample metadata nearly always contained a de-identified subject ID, COVID-19 status, age in years and sex. The repertoires were made available in a free public database intended to serve as a resource for research on the immune response to SARS-CoV-2. HLA class I and class II types, where available, came from metadata supplied by the sample provider rather than from assay-based typing. The paper as a whole reports these results and caveats: The quantity of clinical and demographic metadata differed by source and by participant and was supplied without curation.

The receptor chain draws on TRBV4-3 and TRBJ1-6; a confident D gene designation cannot be given. This TCR was sampled from a human donor in a cohort sampled during active COVID-19. Sequencing input: peripheral blood. The CDR3 protein sequence reads: CASSQWQSNSPLHF. The sequence in DNA is TGCGCCAGCAGCCAATGGCAGTCCAATTCACCCCTCCACTTT.